The sequence of this T cell receptor beta chain was determined in a study of shared T cell receptors in the human thymus. This clone was seen more than once but under ten times. The method was immunoSEQ multiplex PCR; TCRdb's version includes in-frame clones alone and lacks a portion of them. Of hundreds of thousands of clones listed, 70% to 80% are singletons. The V gene's germline CDR1 is SSHAT and CDR2 FNYEAQ (reference sequence). This CDR3 region has 18 residues. V was pared by 5 bases and J by 3 bases, with 9 bases of the junction left unmatched. The same specimen was also included in a second study, on human thymus T cells. This second report adds: Corrective surgery for congenital heart defects was being performed on the healthy Finnish infants who were the donors. Resections were taken during corrective heart surgery, and the thymus tissue came from these.

The chain has TRBV7-7 and TRBJ2-3; 15 bases map to TRBD2. The sequenced material came from thymocytes. This receptor was obtained from a boy in the first two years of life with a congenital heart defect. The CDR3 protein is CASSTGLAGGRGTDTQYF. The CDR3 region has the DNA TGTGCCAGCAGCACCGGACTAGCGGGAGGGCGGGGAACAGATACGCAGTATTTT.